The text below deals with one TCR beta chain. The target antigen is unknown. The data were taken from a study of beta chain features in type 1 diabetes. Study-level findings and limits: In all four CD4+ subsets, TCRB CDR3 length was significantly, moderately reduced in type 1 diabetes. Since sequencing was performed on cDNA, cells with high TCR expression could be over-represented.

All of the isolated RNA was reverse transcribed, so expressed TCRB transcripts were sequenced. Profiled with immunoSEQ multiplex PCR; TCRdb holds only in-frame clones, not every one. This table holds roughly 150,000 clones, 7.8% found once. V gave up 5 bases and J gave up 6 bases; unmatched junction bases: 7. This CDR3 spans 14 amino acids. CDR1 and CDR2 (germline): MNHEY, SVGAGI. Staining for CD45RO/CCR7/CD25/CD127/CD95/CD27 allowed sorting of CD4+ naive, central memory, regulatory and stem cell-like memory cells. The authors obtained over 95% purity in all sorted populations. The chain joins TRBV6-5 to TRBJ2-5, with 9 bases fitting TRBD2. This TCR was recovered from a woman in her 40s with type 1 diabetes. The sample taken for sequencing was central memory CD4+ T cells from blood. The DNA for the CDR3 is TGTGCCAGCAGTCCGGGACTAGCAGTCCAGACCCAGTACTTC. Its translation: CASSPGLAVQTQYF.